The 7 T cell receptor beta chains in this list originate from one sample, sequenced in a study of T cell responses to AZD1222 COVID-19 vaccine. The method was immunoSEQ multiplex PCR; TCRdb's version includes in-frame clones alone and lacks a portion of them. This table has over 130,000 clones, around 94% appearing once. The source material was peripheral blood, sampled on day 0 of AZD1222 vaccination. These TCRs come from an adult in good health.

The chain employs TRBV27 and TRBJ2-2, with D unresolved. V lost 3 bases to trimming and J lost 0 bases, with 14 bases between them. The CDR3 extends over 17 amino acids. From germline, CDR1 is MNHEY and CDR2 SMNVEV (reference sequence). The CDR3 loop reads CASSFLKDGANTGELFF. Here the CDR3 DNA reads TGTGCCAGCAGTTTCCTCAAAGATGGGGCGAACACCGGGGAGCTGTTTTTT.

The chain couples TRBV5-1 to TRBJ2-3; TRBD2 matches 8 bases. CDR1 and CDR2 from the germline V gene are SGHRS and YFSETQ. V shed 1 base and J 1 base; nucleotides not matched to a gene: 8. The CDR3 covers 17 residues. In DNA form, the CDR3 reads TGCGCCAGCAGCTTGCATTGGGGACTAGGTCGCACAGATACGCAGTATTTT. Its protein product is CASSLHWGLGRTDTQYF. Full variable domain (remainder filled in from reference TRBV5-1 and TRBJ2-3): KAGVTQTPRYLIKTRGQQVTLSCSPISGHRSVSWYQQTPGQGLQFLFEYFSETQRNKGNFPGRFSGRQFSNSRSEMNVSTLELGDSALYLCASSLHWGLGRTDTQYFGPGTRLTVL.

The V and J genes are TRBV27 and TRBJ1-6, with no clear D. CDR1 is MNHEY and CDR2 is SMNVEV in the germline V gene (reference sequence). V lost 4 bases to trimming and J lost 9 bases, with 7 bases between them. The CDR3 extends over 12 amino acids. CDR3 coding DNA: TGTGCCAGCAGTTCGAGGAGTTCACCCCTCCACTTT. Translation: CASSSRSSPLHF.

The V call is TRBV12-3 or TRBV12-4, the J call TRBJ1-1; no firm D call. The CDR3 covers 13 residues. V was shortened by 6 bases and J by 2 bases, with 10 bases between the two germline ends. The CDR3 reads CASSPSLNTEAFF. The CDR3 bases are TGTGCCAGCAGCCCATCTTTAAACACTGAAGCTTTCTTT.

This chain links TRBV7-9 with TRBJ1-1; a weak D match, TRBD1 (5 bases). The V gene's germline CDR1 is SEHNR and CDR2 FQNEAQ (reference sequence). The ends were cut back, 0 bases at V and 2 bases at J, with 7 bases in the middle. This CDR3 region has 14 residues. Here the CDR3 reads CASSLAQGNTEAFF. The CDR3 bases are TGTGCCAGCAGCTTAGCGCAGGGAAACACTGAAGCTTTCTTT.

The chain has TRBV20-1 and TRBJ1-1; no clear D gene. The germline V and J ends were trimmed by 0 bases and 7 bases, with 3 bases remaining between them. CDR1 is DFQATT and CDR2 is SNEGSKA in the germline V gene (reference sequence). This CDR3 is 10 amino acids long. The CDR3 is CSARESEAFF. CDR3 DNA sequence: TGCAGTGCTAGAGAGAGTGAAGCTTTCTTT.

The chain links TRBV7-9 to TRBJ2-1, with D perhaps matching TRBD1 (6 bases). V was pared by 0 bases and J by 1 base, with 10 bases between. The CDR3 is 16 amino acids. Germline V gives CDR1 SEHNR, CDR2 FQNEAQ (reference sequence). CDR3 in amino acids: CASSLALGQSYNEQFF. CDR3 in DNA: TGTGCCAGCAGCTTAGCCCTGGGACAATCCTACAATGAGCAGTTCTTC.